The rows below give T cell receptor beta chains drawn from one sample of a study of T cells in localized non-small cell lung cancer. Generated by immunoSEQ multiplex PCR, the TCRdb table keeps only in-frame clones and is missing some. The sample has over 1,500 clones, under 40% seen once. Sequencing was performed on normal lung tissue next to the tumor, taken before any cancer treatment. These receptors all stem from a male donor at least 60 years old with stage II squamous cell lung carcinoma. Both conserved end residues are part of each CDR3. The D gene is left open where the match is weak. Part of the rows lack a size; the others show once, few, many or a class for expanded clones.

clone_size j_call d_call v_call cdr3_aa cdr3_nt
NA TRBJ2-7 NA TRBV15 CATSRDKEGPYEQYF TGTGCCACCAGCAGAGATAAGGAGGGCCCCTACGAGCAGTACTTC
NA TRBJ1-1 NA TRBV7-8 CASSLQAYTEAFF TGTGCCAGCAGCTTACAAGCTTACACTGAAGCTTTCTTT
NA TRBJ1-4 TRBD1 TRBV18 CASSQTGGLEKLFF TGTGCCAGCTCACAAACAGGGGGCCTTGAAAAACTGTTTTTT
few TRBJ2-1 NA TRBV6-8 CASSLVRTDNEQFF TGTGCCAGCAGTCTTGTTAGGACAGACAATGAGCAGTTCTTC
few TRBJ2-5 NA TRBV14 CASSQRPRETQYF TGTGCCAGCAGCCAACGACCGCGGGAGACCCAGTACTTC
NA TRBJ2-2 NA TRBV5-1 CASSRTLSRNTGELFF TGCGCCAGCAGCCGGACACTGAGTAGGAACACCGGGGAGCTGTTTTTT
NA TRBJ2-3 NA TRBV29-1 CSVEGGGVSNTQYF TGCAGCGTTGAGGGCGGCGGTGTTAGCAATACGCAGTATTTT
few TRBJ1-3 NA TRBV25-1 CASSRDPGNTIYF TGTGCCAGCAGCAGGGATCCTGGAAACACCATATATTTT
hyperexpanded TRBJ2-1 TRBD1 TRBV11-3 CASSRDRGLYNEQFF TGTGCCAGCAGCCGGGACAGGGGTTTGTACAATGAGCAGTTCTTC
few TRBJ1-2 NA TRBV11-3 CASSSLPGPFGYTF TGTGCCAGCAGCTCCCTCCCGGGCCCTTTTGGCTACACCTTC
NA TRBJ2-2 TRBD2 TRBV14 CTSSQSPGRALGGELFF TGTACCAGCAGCCAATCTCCCGGGAGGGCCCTCGGCGGGGAGCTGTTTTTT
large TRBJ2-7 NA TRBV25-1 CASSEYNSYEQYF TGTGCCAGCAGTGAATACAACAGCTACGAGCAGTACTTC
NA TRBJ2-1 NA TRBV6-8 CASSYSTPDVYNEQFF TGTGCCAGCAGTTACTCGACCCCAGACGTCTACAATGAGCAGTTCTTC
NA TRBJ1-2 TRBD1 TRBV9 CASSLRGTGGSGYTF TGTGCCAGCAGCCTTAGAGGGACAGGGGGCTCTGGCTACACCTTC
NA TRBJ1-1 NA TRBV28 CASSLWGIMNTEAFF TGTGCCAGCAGTTTATGGGGGATCATGAACACTGAAGCTTTCTTT
large TRBJ2-1 NA TRBV19 CASSASGWSYNEQFF TGTGCCAGTAGTGCCTCTGGGTGGTCCTACAATGAGCAGTTCTTC
few TRBJ2-7 TRBD2 TRBV11-3 CASSTGLAGGEQYF TGTGCCAGCAGCACGGGACTAGCGGGAGGGGAGCAGTACTTC
NA TRBJ2-3 NA TRBV28 CASSPRRDITDTQYF TGTGCCAGCAGCCCGCGCCGGGACATCACAGATACGCAGTATTTT
NA TRBJ1-2 NA TRBV29-1 CSVPPGSITGYGYTF TGCAGCGTTCCCCCTGGGAGCATAACGGGCTATGGCTACACCTTC
few TRBJ2-1 TRBD2 TRBV6-8 CASSDSAGGPNEQFF TGTGCCAGCAGTGACTCAGCGGGAGGGCCCAATGAGCAGTTCTTC
few TRBJ2-1 TRBD1 TRBV6-8 CASFRDRAFNEQFF TGTGCCAGCTTCCGGGACAGGGCTTTTAATGAGCAGTTCTTC
NA TRBJ1-1 NA TRBV11-3 CASSFYSTPGPEAFF TGTGCCAGCAGCTTCTATTCTACCCCCGGCCCTGAAGCTTTCTTT
NA TRBJ1-1 NA TRBV30 CAWSPTAQVSAFF TGTGCCTGGAGTCCAACAGCTCAGGTCTCAGCTTTCTTT
few TRBJ1-2 TRBD1 TRBV9 CASSSRTGFSYTF TGTGCCAGCAGCTCCCGGACAGGGTTTAGCTACACCTTC
few TRBJ1-5 NA TRBV4-1 CASSQDAGQPFNQPQHF TGCGCCAGCAGCCAAGATGCAGGACAACCCTTCAATCAGCCCCAGCATTTT
few TRBJ1-5 NA TRBV15 CATSRVSTGNQPQHF TGTGCCACCAGCAGAGTTTCAACCGGGAATCAGCCCCAGCATTTT
few TRBJ1-1 NA TRBV6-8 CAINGGNTEAFF TGTGCCATCAATGGGGGGAACACTGAAGCTTTCTTT
NA TRBJ2-6 TRBD1 TRBV25-1 CASNESKGAAGANVLTF TGTGCCAGCAATGAATCCAAGGGGGCGGCGGGGGCCAACGTCCTGACTTTC
NA TRBJ2-7 NA TRBV25-1 CASSRPPGDEQYF TGTGCCAGCAGCCGCCCTCCAGGGGACGAGCAGTACTTC
NA TRBJ1-1 TRBD1 TRBV18 CASSSIRGQDTEAFF TGTGCCAGCTCATCCATTAGGGGGCAGGACACTGAAGCTTTCTTT
few TRBJ2-5 TRBD1 TRBV9 CASGGTGDGTQYF TGTGCCAGCGGAGGGACAGGGGATGGGACCCAGTACTTC
large TRBJ2-7 TRBD2 TRBV11-3 CASSPRLAGAEQYF TGTGCCAGCAGCCCACGGCTAGCGGGAGCCGAGCAGTACTTC
few TRBJ2-2 NA TRBV19 CASSIGAGEGANTGELFF TGTGCCAGTAGTATTGGTGCGGGAGAGGGGGCGAACACCGGGGAGCTGTTTTTT
NA TRBJ2-2 TRBD2 TRBV14 CASSQTSGRAGELFF TGTGCCAGCAGCCAAACTAGCGGGAGGGCCGGGGAGCTGTTTTTT
few TRBJ1-2 TRBD1 TRBV11-3 CASSSPRGGSPYGYTF TGTGCCAGCAGCTCCCCCAGGGGGGGGTCGCCCTATGGCTACACCTTC
few TRBJ2-4 TRBD2 TRBV19 CATAAGGGAGKNIQYF TGTGCCACCGCGGCGGGGGGGGGCGCCGGCAAAAACATTCAGTACTTC
few TRBJ2-1 TRBD2 TRBV11-3 CASSSMDTSGFNEQFF TGTGCCAGCAGTTCTATGGATACTAGCGGCTTCAATGAGCAGTTCTTC
large TRBJ2-1 NA TRBV6-8 CATSAIEEGGDNEQFF TGTGCCACCTCTGCTATAGAGGAGGGAGGCGACAATGAGCAGTTCTTC
NA TRBJ2-7 TRBD1 TRBV12-5 CASARDSPSYEQYF TGTGCTAGTGCCAGGGACAGCCCCTCCTACGAGCAGTACTTC
NA TRBJ2-7 NA TRBV29-1 CSVEGAGRSEQYF TGCAGCGTTGAAGGGGCCGGGAGAAGCGAGCAGTACTTC
NA TRBJ2-1 NA TRBV15 CATSRGKGGQLSYNEQFF TGTGCCACCAGCAGGGGTAAGGGAGGACAGCTATCCTACAATGAGCAGTTCTTC
NA TRBJ1-2 NA TRBV28 CASSYLGTDYGYTF TGTGCCAGCAGTTATCTCGGTACCGACTATGGCTACACCTTC
few TRBJ2-2 NA TRBV12-5 CASTRGTGELFF TGTGCCAGCACCCGAGGAACCGGGGAGCTGTTTTTT
NA TRBJ1-2 TRBD1 TRBV19 CASRTGGRVGGYTF TGTGCCAGTAGGACAGGGGGCAGGGTCGGTGGCTACACCTTC
NA TRBJ2-3 NA TRBV19 CASSTVPTDTQYF TGTGCCAGTAGTACCGTACCCACAGATACGCAGTATTTT
NA TRBJ1-3 NA TRBV28 CASSGHYSGGNTIYF TGTGCTAGCAGTGGTCACTACTCGGGTGGAAACACCATATATTTT
few TRBJ1-2 NA TRBV5-1 CASSLEGPNYGYTF TGCGCCAGCAGCTTGGAGGGACCTAACTATGGCTACACCTTC
NA TRBJ2-2 NA TRBV14 CASSQQTGPTGELFF TGTGCCAGCAGCCAACAAACGGGACCCACCGGGGAACTGTTTTTT
few TRBJ2-2 TRBD2 TRBV11-3 CASSLGGRATGELFF TGTGCCAGCAGCTTAGGCGGGAGGGCCACCGGGGAGCTGTTTTTT
few TRBJ2-7 TRBD1 TRBV9 CASSARPGQDTYEQYF TGTGCCAGCAGCGCGCGACCCGGACAGGACACCTACGAGCAGTACTTC
NA TRBJ1-2 NA TRBV30 CAWSVLGAGYTF TGTGCCTGGAGTGTACTCGGGGCCGGCTACACCTTC
NA TRBJ1-2 TRBD1 TRBV29-1 CSVGRTGIGYTF TGCAGCGTTGGTAGGACAGGGATAGGCTACACCTTC
NA TRBJ2-3 NA TRBV28 CASSFGSGNTQYF TGTGCCAGCAGTTTTGGTTCGGGGAATACGCAGTATTTT
few TRBJ1-1 NA TRBV6-8 CASSSSGLGTEAFF NA
few TRBJ1-2 TRBD1 TRBV18 CASSPKQGQGYTF TGTGCCAGCTCACCCAAACAGGGGCAAGGCTACACCTTC